These 18 T cell receptor beta chains came from one sample sequenced in a study of blood T cells in healthy people across ages. Alongside a J-beta primer mix, a sample-barcoded 5' primer served in a second PCR lasting roughly 6 to 12 cycles. TCRdb independently ran MiXCR on the 5' RACE reads; one entry per CDR3 protein. The sample contains roughly 900,000 distinct CDR3 sequences, about 30% of which appear only once. What was sequenced was blood. The receptor set was obtained from a woman older than 75 in good health.

As regards this clonotype: A much larger clone differs by one base, so this may be a read error. The rearrangement links TRBV4-2 to TRBJ2-1; TRBD2 matches 8 bases. This CDR3 spans 16 amino acids. Per germline, CDR1 LGHNA and CDR2 YNFKEQ. CDR3 in DNA: TGTGCCAGCAGCCGCGTCGGGGGGGTAAAGTACAAGGAGCAGTTCTTC. Translated, it gives CASSRVGGVKYKEQFF.

The chain links TRBV10-3 to TRBJ2-2, with TRBD1 as a possible D gene (6 bases). This CDR3 region has 16 residues. Between the trimmed V and J ends, which lost 2 bases and 4 bases, there was a span of 14 bases. Germline-derived CDR1 and CDR2 are ENHRY and SYGVKD. CDR3 sequence reads: CAISERSGETTGELFF. CDR3 in DNA: TGTGCCATCAGTGAGCGGTCAGGGGAAACCACCGGGGAGCTGTTTTTT.

There are many counts of this clonotype. The V and J genes are TRBV18 and TRBJ2-7; perhaps TRBD1 as D (5 bases). V was trimmed by 0 bases and J by 4 bases, leaving 7 bases between them. Germline CDR1 reads KGHSH; CDR2 reads LQKENI. The CDR3 totals 13 residues. CDR3 protein: CASSPPQGYEQYF. CDR3 nucleotides: TGTGCCAGCTCACCACCGCAGGGATACGAGCAGTACTTC.

V and J are TRBV27 and TRBJ1-1, with TRBD1 matching 8 bases. The length of the CDR3 is 16 residues. The V gene end was trimmed by 6 bases and the J gene end by 6 bases; junction bases not matched to a gene: 15. Germline lookup yields CDR1 MNHEY and CDR2 SMNVEV (reference sequence). CDR3 residues: CASRPPYNRGTAEAFF. CDR3 in DNA: TGTGCCAGCAGACCGCCTTATAACAGGGGGACCGCTGAAGCTTTCTTT.

The rearrangement uses TRBV29-1 and TRBJ2-1; weak D call: TRBD2 (5 bases). Germline V gene lookup returns CDR1 SQVTM and CDR2 ANQGSEA. The CDR3 consists of 12 residues. V shed 4 bases and J shed 6 bases, with 10 bases lying between them. In nucleotides, the CDR3 is TGCAGCGTTGGCCCCGGAGGCAATGAGCAGTTCTTC. Its protein product is CSVGPGGNEQFF.

The rearrangement links TRBV7-2 to TRBJ1-1; D not certain. The V gene's germline CDR1 is SGHTA and CDR2 FQGNSA. The CDR3 spans 17 residues. V was cut by 4 bases and J by 1 base, with 19 bases left in between. The DNA for the CDR3 is TGTGCCAGCAGCTATGTTTCTGGGAGGCTAGGGAACACTGAAGCTTTCTTT. Translated, it gives CASSYVSGRLGNTEAFF. The entire variable domain, with the rest obtained from reference TRBV7-2 and TRBJ1-1, is as follows: GAGVSQSPSNKVTEKGKDVELRCDPISGHTALYWYRQSLGQGLEFLIYFQGNSAPDKSGLPSDRFSAERTGGSVSTLTIQRTQQEDSAVYLCASSYVSGRLGNTEAFFGQGTRLTVV.

Note on this clonotype: This may be a read error, as it is one base from a much larger clone. This chain joins TRBV20-1 and TRBJ2-5; 8 bases match TRBD2. Trimming took 7 bases from V and 11 from J; bases not matched to a gene: 12. This CDR3 comprises 12 residues. Per germline, CDR1 DFQATT and CDR2 SNEGSKA (reference sequence). The CDR3 region is CSEERGNNEQYF. DNA for the CDR3: TGCAGTGAGGAGCGGGGGAACAATGAGCAGTACTTC.

Remarks on this clonotype: This may stem from a read error, because a much larger clone lies one nucleotide away. The chain joins TRBV7-2 to TRBJ2-5, with D unresolved. The CDR3 spans 15 residues. V shed 2 bases and J shed 5 bases, with 15 bases lying between them. Germline CDR1 reads SGHTA; CDR2 reads FQGNSA. The CDR3 DNA follows: TGTGCCAGCAGCTTAAGTACCGGTGTAGGTGAGACCCAGTACTTC. Encoded protein: CASSLSTGVGETQYF.

This chain connects TRBV7-9 to TRBJ2-7; 12 bases agree with TRBD2. Germline V gene data show CDR1 as SEHNR and CDR2 as FQNEAQ (reference sequence). This CDR3 spans 16 amino acids. J was trimmed by 5 bases and V by 4 bases; bases with no gene match: 9. Here the CDR3 DNA reads TGTGCCAGCAGCTCCACTCGACTAGCGGGGGTCCACGAGCAGTACTTC. Encoded protein: CASSSTRLAGVHEQYF.

The V gene is TRBV20-1, the J gene TRBJ2-3; D may be TRBD2 (5 bases). Per the germline V gene, CDR1 is DFQATT and CDR2 is SNEGSKA (reference sequence). Trimming pared 1 base from V and 5 bases from J, leaving 10 bases between. The CDR3 loop spans 13 amino acids. The CDR3 here is CSARGGFGDTQYF. The CDR3 DNA reads as TGCAGTGCTAGAGGAGGGTTTGGAGATACGCAGTATTTT.

This clonotype occurred many times. The genes are TRBV12-3 or TRBV12-4 and TRBJ1-2; no firm D call. This CDR3 comprises 13 residues. V was pared by 3 bases and J by 6 bases, with 11 bases between. The CDR3 DNA reads as TGTGCCAGCAGTTTGAGCCGAGTGCATGGCTACACCTTC. Protein sequence: CASSLSRVHGYTF.

The chain employs TRBV28 and TRBJ2-2; D not resolved. This CDR3 is built from 12 residues. Germline V gene data show CDR1 as MDHEN and CDR2 as SYDVKM. The ends were cut back, 8 bases at V and 2 bases at J, with 6 bases in the middle. The CDR3 reads CASERNTGELFF. DNA for the CDR3: TGTGCCAGCGAGAGAAACACCGGGGAGCTGTTTTTT.

The chain has TRBV7-2 and TRBJ2-2; tentatively, D is TRBD2 (5 bases). Trimming shortened V by 3 bases and J by 7 bases, and 9 bases separated the two germline ends. The CDR3 contains 13 residues. Looked up from germline, CDR1 is SGHTA and CDR2 is FQGNSA. CDR3 sequence reads: CASSLRASGELFF. DNA of the CDR3: TGTGCCAGCAGCTTGAGGGCGAGCGGGGAGCTGTTTTTT.

This clonotype was picked up a small number of times. This may be a read error: a much more frequent sequence differs by one nucleotide. This chain uses TRBV7-2 with TRBJ1-5; possibly TRBD1 for D (5 bases). Between the trimmed V and J ends, which lost 7 bases and 7 bases, there was a span of 17 bases. Germline-derived CDR1 and CDR2 are SGHTA and FQGNSA. The CDR3 consists of 14 residues. The CDR3 nucleotides are TGTGCCAGCAACTTGGAAGGGTCAGGGCAGCCCCAGCATTTT. This sequence encodes CASNLEGSGQPQHF.

This chain uses TRBV27 with TRBJ2-7; 10 bases agree with TRBD2. The J call may be mistaken, given a closer DNA end match to TRBJ2-5. This CDR3 contains 14 residues. Germline V gives CDR1 MNHEY, CDR2 SMNVEV (reference sequence). The CDR3 region has the DNA TGTGCCAGCAGTCTTCTAGCGGGAGACGAGACCCAGTACTTC. Amino acid sequence: CASSLLAGDETQYF.

The chain combines TRBV6-5 with TRBJ1-2, with TRBD1 as a possible D gene (6 bases). V gave up 0 bases and J gave up 4 bases, with 12 bases separating them. This CDR3 is 15 amino acids long. Germline V CDR1 and CDR2: MNHEY, SVGAGI. As DNA, the CDR3 is TGTGCCAGCAGTTACTCAGGGGGGCGCCTCTATGGCTACACCTTC. This codes for CASSYSGGRLYGYTF.

There are many counts of this clonotype. CDR3 sequence: CASSYSRDRGNSPLHF. Here the CDR3 DNA reads TGTGCCAGCAGTTACTCTAGAGACAGGGGCAATTCACCCCTCCACTTT. The rearrangement uses TRBV6-5 and TRBJ1-6; 8 bases agree with TRBD1. V trimming: 0 bases; J trimming: 7 bases; junction bases outside the gene matches: 5. The germline CDR1 and CDR2 sequences are MNHEY and SVGAGI. This CDR3 spans 16 amino acids.

This clonotype was counted ten times or more. The genes are TRBV6-5 and TRBJ1-2; D ambiguous. Germline V CDR1 and CDR2: MNHEY, SVGAGI. The CDR3 is 15 amino acids. Deletions cut 6 bases from V and 0 bases from J, with 14 bases between. The CDR3 spells CASSPQTGANYGYTF. The CDR3, as DNA: TGTGCCAGCAGCCCTCAGACGGGAGCTAACTATGGCTACACCTTC.